The 19 T cell receptor beta chains below all came from one sample that was sequenced in a study of blood T cell repertoires in COVID-19. Using immunoSEQ multiplex PCR, the repertoire was profiled, and TCRdb retains in-frame clones only, with some absent. The sample contains roughly 160,000 clones, roughly 88% of which appear only once. Sequencing used peripheral blood. These receptors were collected from a man aged 18 to 30 with COVID-19, enrolled during active disease.

This chain connects TRBV9 to TRBJ2-5; the D is unclear. CDR3 length: 14 amino acids. Germline CDR1 is SGDLS and CDR2 is YYNGEE. Between the trimmed V and J ends, which lost 0 bases and 5 bases, there was a span of 11 bases. The DNA of the CDR3 is TGTGCCAGCAGCGTAGGAGACCGGGTGGAGACCCAGTACTTC. Protein sequence: CASSVGDRVETQYF.

The count of this clone is one. This chain links TRBV4-1 with TRBJ1-1, with D possibly being TRBD1 (6 bases). V lost 3 bases to trimming and J lost 1 base, with 9 bases between them. The CDR3 has 14 amino acids. CDR1 and CDR2 from the germline V gene are MGHRA and YSYEKL. CDR3 in DNA: TGCGCCAGCAGCCACCAGGGGACGAACACTGAAGCTTTCTTT. Amino acid sequence: CASSHQGTNTEAFF.

This clone was seen more than once but under ten times. The J gene is TRBJ1-1, the V gene TRBV4-1; no clear D gene. The CDR3 is made up of 12 amino acids. V lost 2 bases and J lost 6, with 7 bases in between. Germline values: CDR1 MGHRA, CDR2 YSYEKL. The CDR3 loop is CASSQIGAEAFF. CDR3 in DNA: TGCGCCAGCAGCCAAATCGGGGCTGAAGCTTTCTTT.

J is TRBJ2-3 and V is TRBV4-3; D remains unclear. Germline V gene lookup returns CDR1 LGHNA and CDR2 YSLEER. V was pared by 3 bases and J by 2 bases, with 9 bases between. CDR3 size: 14 residues. CDR3 DNA sequence: TGCGCCAGCAGCCAGTTAGTCTCCACAGATACGCAGTATTTT. Its translation is CASSQLVSTDTQYF.

The chain recombines TRBV27 with TRBJ2-7; 10 bases fit TRBD2. Unmatched junction bases numbered 8, after V lost 2 bases and J lost 1 base. This CDR3 region has 17 residues. Germline V gene lookup returns CDR1 MNHEY and CDR2 SMNVEV (reference sequence). CDR3 nucleotides: TGTGCCAGCAGTTTAAGGTCTAGCGGGAGTAGGTCCTACGAGCAGTACTTC. Amino acids: CASSLRSSGSRSYEQYF.

The V call is TRBV4-1, the J call TRBJ2-1; 14 bases are shared with TRBD2. CDR1 is MGHRA, CDR2 YSYEKL, per germline. The CDR3 loop spans 17 amino acids. With V trimmed by 3 bases and J by 3 bases, 4 bases remained unmatched. The chain's CDR3 is CASSHVGLAGDYNEQFF. The CDR3, as DNA: TGCGCCAGCAGCCACGTGGGACTAGCGGGGGACTACAATGAGCAGTTCTTC.

The chain is built from TRBV25-1 and TRBJ1-6; D remains unclear. CDR1 MGHDK and CDR2 SYGVNS come from the germline V gene. The V end lost 3 bases, the J end lost 5 bases, and 8 bases lay between the germline ends. This CDR3 is 14 amino acids long. This chain's CDR3 is CASSELPNNSPLHF. The DNA of the CDR3 is TGTGCCAGCAGTGAGCTCCCTAATAATTCACCCCTCCACTTT.

This sequence joins TRBV7-8 and TRBJ2-1, with 9 nucleotides matching TRBD1. From germline, CDR1 is SGHVS and CDR2 FQNEAQ. V lost 5 bases, J lost 6 bases, and 5 bases stayed unmatched. The CDR3 runs to 14 residues. DNA of the CDR3: TGTGCCAGCAGCCCAATGACAGGGGGCAATGAGCAGTTCTTC. Translated: CASSPMTGGNEQFF. Filled out from reference TRBV7-8 and TRBJ2-1, the complete variable domain reads GAGVSQSPRYKVAKRGQDVALRCDPISGHVSLFWYQQALGQGPEFLTYFQNEAQLDKSGLPSDRFFAERPEGSVSTLKIQRTQQEDSAVYLCASSPMTGGNEQFFGPGTRLTVL.

The V call is TRBV5-4, the J call TRBJ2-7; 9 nucleotides agree with TRBD1. Germline V lookup: CDR1 SGHNT, CDR2 YYREEE (reference sequence). After removal of 7 bases from V and 3 bases from J, the junction contained 8 bases not matched to a gene. The CDR3 sequence is 14 residues long. CDR3 DNA sequence: TGTGCCAGCGGGAAAGGACAGGGGTTCTACGAGCAGTACTTC. Translating it yields CASGKGQGFYEQYF.

The chain uses TRBV7-2 and TRBJ1-2; unclear D gene. The germline CDR1 and CDR2 sequences are SGHTA and FQGNSA. The CDR3 spans 14 residues. V lost 2 bases, J lost 2 bases, and 9 bases lay in between. For the CDR3, the DNA is TGTGCCAGCAGCTTACCGAACATAAACTATGGCTACACCTTC. It specifies CASSLPNINYGYTF.

The chain links TRBV6-6 to TRBJ1-6; maybe TRBD1 (6 bases). CDR1 MNHNY and CDR2 SVGAGI come from the germline V gene (reference sequence). The CDR3 is 13 residues long. Deletions cut 7 bases from V and 7 bases from J, with 11 bases between. DNA for the CDR3: TGTGCCAGCAACTGGGGGCCGAATTCACCCCTCCACTTT. Protein product: CASNWGPNSPLHF.

This chain links TRBV23-1 with TRBJ1-5; TRBD1 matches 8 bases. TRBV23-1 is recorded as an ORF, its role being uncertain. This CDR3 is 18 amino acids long. V lost 3 bases, J lost 1 base, and 11 bases stayed unmatched. The CDR3 sequence is CASSHPNDRGSSNQPQHF. In DNA, the CDR3 is TGCGCCAGCAGTCACCCCAACGACAGGGGAAGCAGCAATCAGCCCCAGCATTTT.

The chain couples TRBV29-1 to TRBJ1-5, with 7 bases aligning to TRBD1. V lost 4 bases to trimming and J lost 8 bases; unmatched junction nucleotides: 11. The CDR3 is made up of 14 amino acids. Germline V CDR1 and CDR2: SQVTM, ANQGSEA. CDR3: CSVAIGGGKEPQHF. CDR3 coding DNA: TGCAGCGTTGCGATAGGAGGGGGCAAGGAGCCCCAGCATTTT. The complete variable domain, with remaining parts taken from reference TRBV29-1 and TRBJ1-5, reads SAVISQKPSRDICQRGTSLTIQCQVDSQVTMMFWYRQQPGQSLTLIATANQGSEATYESGFVIDKFPISRPNLTFSTLTVSNMSPEDSSIYLCSVAIGGGKEPQHFGDGTRLSIL.

The J gene is TRBJ1-5, the V gene TRBV27; 9 bases agree with TRBD1. CDR1 and CDR2 (germline): MNHEY, SMNVEV (reference sequence). Germline trimming cut 6 bases from V and 3 bases from J; bases unmatched to any gene: 9. The CDR3 runs 16 residues. CDR3 DNA: TGTGCCAGCAGGGGAGCCGGGACAGGGCACAATCAGCCCCAGCATTTT. Translated, it gives CASRGAGTGHNQPQHF.

This clone was counted between two and nine times. The chain joins TRBV29-1 to TRBJ2-3; possible D gene TRBD1, 7 bases. Germline CDR1 is SQVTM and CDR2 is ANQGSEA. V lost 7 bases and J lost 5, with 19 bases in between. The CDR3 covers 14 residues. The DNA for the CDR3 is TGCAGCGCCCTACGGAGGGGGCGGGAAGATACGCAGTATTTT. It yields the protein CSALRRGREDTQYF.

The chain uses TRBV5-1 and TRBJ1-2; 7 bases line up with TRBD1. Germline-derived CDR1 and CDR2 are SGHRS and YFSETQ. With V trimmed by 4 bases and J by 0 bases, 6 bases remained unmatched. This CDR3 is 15 amino acids long. This chain's CDR3 is CASSLGTEANYGYTF. The CDR3 coding sequence is TGCGCCAGCAGCCTAGGGACAGAAGCTAACTATGGCTACACCTTC.

This sequence joins TRBV19 and TRBJ1-2, with D possibly matching TRBD1 (6 bases). This CDR3 spans 15 amino acids. V lost 3 bases and J 5 bases, leaving 16 bases between the germline ends. Looked up from germline, CDR1 is LNHDA and CDR2 is SQIVND (reference sequence). This CDR3 is CASSISFGQSYGYTF. CDR3 DNA sequence: TGTGCCAGTAGTATCTCGTTTGGACAGTCATATGGCTACACCTTC.

This clone was recorded a few times. This chain joins TRBV28 and TRBJ2-7; 7 bases align to TRBD1. V lost 6 bases to trimming and J lost 1 base; unmatched junction nucleotides: 6. CDR1 is MDHEN and CDR2 is SYDVKM in the germline V gene. The CDR3 covers 14 residues. In DNA, the CDR3 is TGTGCCAGCAGACCGGGACAGTTTTCCTACGAGCAGTACTTC. Amino acid sequence: CASRPGQFSYEQYF.

The rearrangement joins TRBV27 to TRBJ2-7; the match to TRBD2 covers 13 bases. This CDR3 is built from 17 residues. CDR1 MNHEY and CDR2 SMNVEV come from the germline V gene (reference sequence). The trim removed 5 bases at V and 4 bases at J, leaving 11 bases unmatched. As DNA, the CDR3 is TGTGCCAGCAGTAAACCCTCAACTAGCGGGAGGGCTTACGAGCAGTACTTC. This gives the protein CASSKPSTSGRAYEQYF.